This TCR beta chain was captured by sequencing in a study of blood T cell repertoires in COVID-19. Measured with immunoSEQ multiplex PCR; TCRdb has only the in-frame clones, and not every one. The sample lists some 240,000 clones; approximately 85% were seen once. Ages ranged from about 18 to 89 years, with residence in about two dozen US areas. Categorization into cohorts depended on clinical history that participants reported. The sequence came from a woman aged 50 to 60 who had been exposed to COVID-19. What was sequenced was PBMCs or T cells enriched from blood (not recorded which).

This CDR3 reads CSVMTAATVNTEAFF. The DNA for the CDR3 is TGCAGCGTAATGACAGCCGCAACCGTGAACACTGAAGCTTTCTTT. The rearrangement uses TRBV29-1 and TRBJ1-1, with D possibly matching TRBD1 (5 bases). V was cut by 6 bases and J by 0 bases, with 17 bases left in between. Per germline, CDR1 SQVTM and CDR2 ANQGSEA. The CDR3 has 15 residues.